Listed below are T cell receptor beta chains from one sample, sequenced in a study of cytomegalovirus exposure and HLA in healthy donors. Libraries were prepared by immunoSEQ multiplex PCR; TCRdb keeps only in-frame clonotypes and omits some of them. Found here are some 98,000 clones, 75% to 85% of them singletons; the top ten hold roughly 9.7%. The sample comprised PBMCs. The receptors derive from a young man in good health and CMV-seropositive. CDR3s include the opening cysteine and the closing phenylalanine or tryptophan. A D gene is named only where the DNA matches it firmly. Part of the rows lack a size; the others show once, few, many or a class for expanded clones.

abundance	j_gene	v_gene	d_gene	CDR3nt	CDR3aa
.	TRBJ1-1	TRBV30	.	TGTGCCTGGAGACGACAGTTAATGAGCGCTGAAGCTTTCTTT	CAWRRQLMSAEAFF
.	TRBJ2-5	TRBV30	TRBD1	TGTGCCTGGAGCGTTCGTAAGATGGACAGGGCGGGAGAGACCCAGTACTTC	CAWSVRKMDRAGETQYF
.	TRBJ2-3	TRBV9	.	TGTGCCAGCAGCCCTCAAGGAGCGGCAGATACGCAGTATTTT	CASSPQGAADTQYF
.	TRBJ1-1	TRBV6-1	.	TGTGCCAGCAGTGAAGCAAGTTTTAAGGGGACTGAAGCTTTCTTT	CASSEASFKGTEAFF
.	TRBJ1-2	TRBV5-5	.	TGTGCCAGCAGCCCTCTTGGGGCGCGGGGCTACACCTTC	CASSPLGARGYTF
few	TRBJ1-1	TRBV27	TRBD1	TGTGCCACCAACCGACAGGGACCGAACACTGAAGCTTTCTTT	CATNRQGPNTEAFF
.	TRBJ2-2	TRBV5-4	TRBD2	TGTGCCAGCAGCGATCGCAATAGCGGGGGTAGGGAGCTGTTTTTT	CASSDRNSGGRELFF
.	TRBJ2-7	TRBV5-4	TRBD1	TGTGCCAGCAGCACCGCCGGGACAGGGTACGAGCAGTACTTC	CASSTAGTGYEQYF
.	TRBJ2-7	TRBV19	TRBD1	TGTGCCAGTACCCCAGGGGGAGCCCTCGTCGAGCAGTACTTC	CASTPGGALVEQYF
.	TRBJ2-1	TRBV7-2	.	TGTGCCAGCAGCTTAACAGGTTACGAGCAGTTCTTC	CASSLTGYEQFF
.	TRBJ2-7	TRBV28	.	TGTGCCAGCAGTTTTAGCGGCTCCTACGAGCAGTACTTC	CASSFSGSYEQYF
.	TRBJ2-7	TRBV6-1	TRBD1	TGTGCCAGCAATCTAAGACAGGGCCAACTCTACGAGCAGTACTTC	CASNLRQGQLYEQYF
.	TRBJ2-7	TRBV20-1	.	TGCAGTGCCGGACAGCCCACCGAGCAGTACTTC	CSAGQPTEQYF
.	TRBJ2-5	TRBV27	.	TGTGCCAGCAGTCACAGGGCACAAGAGACCCAGTACTTC	CASSHRAQETQYF
few	TRBJ1-3	TRBV19	.	TGTGCCAGTAGTACCCAGGAACCTGGAAACACCATATATTTT	CASSTQEPGNTIYF
few	TRBJ2-2	TRBV28	.	TGTGCCAGCAGTCTTACTCTAGCGCTCACCGGGGAGCTGTTTTTT	CASSLTLALTGELFF